This T cell receptor beta chain was observed in a study of shared clonotypes between healthy human individuals. Profiling relied on immunoSEQ multiplex PCR, and the TCRdb table lists in-frame clones only, not all of them. The repertoire has 2 million to 2.5 million clones, roughly 94% of them found once; the top ten carry 0.1% to 0.15%. V dropped 3 bases and J dropped 9; count of bases not matched to a gene: 10. This CDR3 contains 14 residues. Germline CDR1 and CDR2: GTSNPN and SVGIG (reference sequence). Input material: naive CD4+ T cells sorted from blood. Stated subset: CD45RA+ positively selected. The gene calls are TRBV30 and TRBJ2-1, with 8 bases that match TRBD2. This receptor was identified in a young man in good health. The CDR3 is CAWSPTPTSAEQFF. The DNA for the CDR3 is TGTGCCTGGAGCCCTACCCCGACTAGCGCTGAGCAGTTCTTC.